Listed below are T cell receptor beta chains from one sample, sequenced in a study of T-cell reconstitution after alpha-beta-depleted transplantation in children. TCRdb reprocessed the PCR reads with MiXCR, giving one entry per CDR3 protein. The sample lists hundreds of thousands of distinct CDR3 sequences; roughly 15% were seen once. The specimen was PBMCs, mostly from graft donor cells, collected 360 days after TCRalphabeta/CD19-depleted stem cell transplant. Every receptor here comes from a male patient under 10 years old who had a stem cell transplant for acute lymphoblastic leukemia, so the T cells may come from the graft donor. Both conserved end residues are part of each CDR3. The order of the fields is V gene, D gene, J gene, clone size, CDR3 length, CDR3 DNA, CDR3 protein. A D gene is named only where the DNA matches it firmly. Clone size is given for some rows only: seen once, a few or many times, or a class if the clone is expanded.

TRBV5-1,-,TRBJ2-7,-,13,TGCGCCAGCAGCCAGCGCCCTGCGGACGAGCAGTACTTC,CASSQRPADEQYF
TRBV6-2/TRBV6-3,-,TRBJ2-1,few,17,TGTGCCAGCAGTTACAAATCCCGGGCCAGACCCGACAATGAGCAGTTCTTC,CASSYKSRARPDNEQFF
TRBV9,-,TRBJ2-2,-,16,TGTGCCAGCAGCGTAGTCTCCCAGGGGAACACCGGGGAGCTGTTTTTT,CASSVVSQGNTGELFF
TRBV6-5,-,TRBJ2-7,-,14,TGTGCCAGCAGTTACTCCGGGGGGCGGACCGAGCAGTACTTC,CASSYSGGRTEQYF
TRBV29-1,-,TRBJ1-1,-,10,TGCAGCGTTGATTGGACATCAGGTTTCTTT,CSVDWTSGFF
TRBV7-2,TRBD2,TRBJ2-3,-,17,TGTGCCAGCAGCTTAGCGCTGTCTAGCGGGGGGGCGGATACGCAGTATTTT,CASSLALSSGGADTQYF
TRBV29-1,TRBD2,TRBJ2-3,few,15,TGCAGCGTTAGCGGGACTAGCGGACGCACAGATACGCAGTATTTT,CSVSGTSGRTDTQYF
TRBV7-9,-,TRBJ1-4,-,15,TGTGCCAGCAGCATTGGTGGGGTCTTGGGTGAAAAACTGTTTTTT,CASSIGGVLGEKLFF
TRBV30,-,TRBJ1-1,-,15,TGTGCCTGGAGTAGGGGCCTCTTTATGAACACTGAAGCTTTCTTT,CAWSRGLFMNTEAFF
TRBV11-1,-,TRBJ2-1,-,19,TGTGCCAGCAGCTTAGGGCCCTCCGACTGGCAAATCTTCTACAATGAGCAGTTCTTC,CASSLGPSDWQIFYNEQFF
TRBV6-5,-,TRBJ1-6,-,19,TGTGCCAGCAGTTACACGGACAGTTTGGTAACAAGATATAATTCACCCCTCCACTTT,CASSYTDSLVTRYNSPLHF
TRBV18,-,TRBJ2-5,-,15,TGTGCCAGCTCACCACCGCCAGGGGCCCAAGAGACCCAGTACTTC,CASSPPPGAQETQYF
TRBV12-3/TRBV12-4,TRBD1,TRBJ1-5,-,14,TGTGCCAGCACCAGAGGGACAGGGGTTCAGCCCCAGCATTTT,CASTRGTGVQPQHF
TRBV27,-,TRBJ1-6,few,17,TGTGCCAGCAGGGTTGACGGGGGCGCCCAGGGAGGTTCACCCCTCCACTTT,CASRVDGGAQGGSPLHF
TRBV7-9,-,TRBJ1-1,few,11,TGTGCCAGCAGTTGGGATGCTGAAGCTTTCTTT,CASSWDAEAFF
TRBV5-6,TRBD2,TRBJ2-1,-,18,TGTGCCAGCAGCTCTTGGACTAGCGGGGGCCCCTCCTACAATGAGCAGTTCTTC,CASSSWTSGGPSYNEQFF
TRBV7-9,TRBD2,TRBJ2-7,few,16,TGTGCCAGCAGCTTAAACCCGGGGAGCGGGAGACACGAGCAGTACTTC,CASSLNPGSGRHEQYF
TRBV20-1,TRBD1,TRBJ1-4,few,14,TGCAGTGCAAGACAGGGTCTGGCTAATGAAAAACTGTTTTTT,CSARQGLANEKLFF
TRBV28,-,TRBJ1-3,-,15,TGTGCCAGCAGTTCCGGACATCCCTCTGGAAACACCATATATTTT,CASSSGHPSGNTIYF
TRBV5-4,-,TRBJ2-3,few,13,TGTGCCAGCAGCTTCTTGGCTACAGATACGCAGTATTTT,CASSFLATDTQYF
TRBV18,-,TRBJ2-3,many,13,TGTGCCAGCTCACGGTCCCCAGGGGATACGCAGTATTTT,CASSRSPGDTQYF
TRBV29-1,-,TRBJ1-4,-,15,TGCAGCGTAGGGGGGACCAGCGCAACTAATGAAAAACTGTTTTTT,CSVGGTSATNEKLFF
TRBV11-2,TRBD2,TRBJ2-1,few,14,TGTGCCAGCAGCTTAGAGGGACTAGTTGTTGAGCAGTTCTTC,CASSLEGLVVEQFF
TRBV18,-,TRBJ2-3,-,15,TGTGCCAGCTCACCCCACGGACAGAGCACAGATACGCAGTATTTT,CASSPHGQSTDTQYF
TRBV15,TRBD1,TRBJ1-4,few,15,TGTGCCACCAGCAGAGATAGGGCAGGGGGCGAAAAACTGTTTTTT,CATSRDRAGGEKLFF
TRBV5-1,TRBD2,TRBJ2-1,-,14,TGCGCCAGCAGTCCCGCGACTAGCCCGGTTGAGCAGTTCTTC,CASSPATSPVEQFF